This TCR beta chain was captured by sequencing in a study of blood T cell repertoires in COVID-19. Background on the study: Sources were T cells, B-cell-depleted T cells, or PBMCs; the material itself was cDNA or gDNA.

Germline V lookup: CDR1 MDHEN, CDR2 SYDVKM. The trim removed 3 bases at V and 7 bases at J, leaving 3 bases unmatched. CDR3 size: 13 residues. In the source study's methods: Counts of nucleated cells, estimated from reference gene primer amplification, were obtained. Sequenced by immunoSEQ multiplex PCR; TCRdb stores in-frame clones only, minus some. V and J calls and clone size come straight from that table; D and trimming were deduced from the DNA. The data contain 150,000 to 200,000 clones, about 86% of them seen just once; the ten biggest clones take up around 8.2%. The specimen was peripheral blood. The chain carries TRBV28 and TRBJ1-5, with 7 bases aligning to TRBD1. The clonotype originates from a man in his sixties with acute or convalescent COVID-19. The CDR3 reads CASSLPRGQPQHF. The CDR3 DNA follows: TGTGCCAGCAGTTTGCCCAGGGGGCAGCCCCAGCATTTT.